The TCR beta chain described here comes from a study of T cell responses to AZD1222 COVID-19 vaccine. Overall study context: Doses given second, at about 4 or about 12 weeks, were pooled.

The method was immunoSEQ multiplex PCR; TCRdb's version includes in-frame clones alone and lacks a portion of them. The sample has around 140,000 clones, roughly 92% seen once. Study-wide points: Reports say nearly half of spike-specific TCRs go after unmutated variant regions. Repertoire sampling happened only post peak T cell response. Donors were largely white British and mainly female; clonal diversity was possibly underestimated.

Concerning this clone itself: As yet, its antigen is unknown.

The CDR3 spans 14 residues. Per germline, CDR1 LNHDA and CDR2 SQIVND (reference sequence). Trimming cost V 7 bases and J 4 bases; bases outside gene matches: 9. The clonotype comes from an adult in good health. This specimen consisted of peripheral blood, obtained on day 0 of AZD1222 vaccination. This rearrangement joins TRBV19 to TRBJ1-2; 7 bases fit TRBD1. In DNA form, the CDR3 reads TGTGCCAGTACCCTGGACAGGAATCGCTATGGCTACACCTTC. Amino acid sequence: CASTLDRNRYGYTF. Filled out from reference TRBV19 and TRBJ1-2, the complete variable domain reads DGGITQSPKYLFRKEGQNVTLSCEQNLNHDAMYWYRQDPGQGLRLIYYSQIVNDFQKGDIAEGYSVSREKKESFPLTVTSAQKNPTAFYLCASTLDRNRYGYTFGSGTRLTVV.